Given below is one TCR beta chain in context. Its antigen remains unidentified. In this CDR3 the conserved last residue, phenylalanine or tryptophan, is missing, so a read error is likely. The DNA is omitted, as the CDR3 cannot be located on it reliably, and the CDR3 follows TCRdb's listing. Vbeta (60) and Jbeta (13) primers were used in the PCR. The table came from immunoSEQ multiplex PCR; TCRdb's copy has only in-frame clones and leaves some out. The sample holds under 110,000 clones, around four fifths seen once. This entry belongs to a study of cytomegalovirus exposure and HLA in healthy donors. Notes on the study in general: Rare sequences made up most TCRs, while some public TCRs were found in many donors.

Termini included, the CDR3 measures 11 amino acids. The V call is TRBV23-1, the J call TRBJ1-2. TRBV23-1 has ORF status, its function being uncertain. This TCR was sampled from a middle-aged man in good health and CMV-seronegative. The source material was PBMCs. The CDR3 reads CANRGAEFEGL.